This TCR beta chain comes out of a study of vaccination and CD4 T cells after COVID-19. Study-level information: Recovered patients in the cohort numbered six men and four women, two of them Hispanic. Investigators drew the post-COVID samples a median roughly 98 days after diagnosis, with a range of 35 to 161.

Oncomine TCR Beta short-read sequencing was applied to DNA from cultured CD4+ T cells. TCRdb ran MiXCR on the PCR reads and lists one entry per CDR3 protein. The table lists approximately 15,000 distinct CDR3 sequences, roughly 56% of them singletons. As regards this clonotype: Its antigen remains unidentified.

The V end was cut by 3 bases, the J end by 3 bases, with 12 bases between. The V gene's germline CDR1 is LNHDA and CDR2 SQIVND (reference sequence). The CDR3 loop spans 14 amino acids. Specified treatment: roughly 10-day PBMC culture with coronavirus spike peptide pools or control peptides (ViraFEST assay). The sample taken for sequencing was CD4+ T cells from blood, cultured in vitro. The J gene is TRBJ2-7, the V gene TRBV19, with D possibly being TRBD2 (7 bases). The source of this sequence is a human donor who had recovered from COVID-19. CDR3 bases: TGTGCCAGTAGTATGGGGGGGGCAAGCTACGAGCAGTACTTC. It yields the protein CASSMGGASYEQYF. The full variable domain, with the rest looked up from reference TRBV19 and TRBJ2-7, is DGGITQSPKYLFRKEGQNVTLSCEQNLNHDAMYWYRQDPGQGLRLIYYSQIVNDFQKGDIAEGYSVSREKKESFPLTVTSAQKNPTAFYLCASSMGGASYEQYFGPGTRLTVT.